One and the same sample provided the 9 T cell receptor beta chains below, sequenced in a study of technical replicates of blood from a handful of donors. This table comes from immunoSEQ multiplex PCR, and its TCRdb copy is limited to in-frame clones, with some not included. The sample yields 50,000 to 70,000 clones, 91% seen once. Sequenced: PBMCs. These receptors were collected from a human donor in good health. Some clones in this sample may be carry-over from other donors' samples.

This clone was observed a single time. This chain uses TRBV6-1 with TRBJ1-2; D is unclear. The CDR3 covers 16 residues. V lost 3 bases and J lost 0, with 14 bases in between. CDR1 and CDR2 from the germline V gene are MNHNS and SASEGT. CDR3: CASSDLVRKPNYGYTF. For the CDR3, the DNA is TGTGCCAGCAGTGATTTGGTCAGGAAACCTAACTATGGCTACACCTTC.

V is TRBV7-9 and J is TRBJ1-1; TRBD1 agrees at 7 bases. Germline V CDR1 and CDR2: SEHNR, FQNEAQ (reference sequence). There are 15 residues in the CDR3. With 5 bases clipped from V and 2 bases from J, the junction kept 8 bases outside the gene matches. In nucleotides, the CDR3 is TGTGCCAGCAGCGGAGATAACAGGGGAAACACTGAAGCTTTCTTT. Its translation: CASSGDNRGNTEAFF.

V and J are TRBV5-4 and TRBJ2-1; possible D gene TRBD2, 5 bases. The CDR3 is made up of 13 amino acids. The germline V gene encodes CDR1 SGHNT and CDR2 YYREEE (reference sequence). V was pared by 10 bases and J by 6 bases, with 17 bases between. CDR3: CACTGNNANEQFF. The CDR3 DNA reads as TGTGCCTGTACGGGGAACAACGCCAATGAGCAGTTCTTC. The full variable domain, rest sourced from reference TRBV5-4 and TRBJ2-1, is ETGVTQSPTHLIKTRGQQVTLRCSSQSGHNTVSWYQQALGQGPQFIFQYYREEENGRGNFPPRFSGLQFPNYSSELNVNALELDDSALYLCACTGNNANEQFFGPGTRLTVL.

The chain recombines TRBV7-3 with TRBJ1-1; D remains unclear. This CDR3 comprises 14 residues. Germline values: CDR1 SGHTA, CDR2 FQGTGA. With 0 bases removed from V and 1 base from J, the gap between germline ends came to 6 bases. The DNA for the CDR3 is TGTGCCAGCAGCTTAACTCGGGAGAACACTGAAGCTTTCTTT. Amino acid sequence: CASSLTRENTEAFF.

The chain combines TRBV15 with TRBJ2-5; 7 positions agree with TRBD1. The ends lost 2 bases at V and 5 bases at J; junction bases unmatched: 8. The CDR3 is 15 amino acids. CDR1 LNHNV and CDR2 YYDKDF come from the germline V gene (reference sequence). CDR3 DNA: TGTGCCACCAGCAGATCCGGACAGGATGAGGAGACCCAGTACTTC. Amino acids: CATSRSGQDEETQYF.

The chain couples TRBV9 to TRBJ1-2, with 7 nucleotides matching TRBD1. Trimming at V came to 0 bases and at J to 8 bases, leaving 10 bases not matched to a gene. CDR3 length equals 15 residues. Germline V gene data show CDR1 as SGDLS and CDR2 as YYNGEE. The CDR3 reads CASSVGGTDATGYTF. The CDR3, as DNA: TGTGCCAGCAGCGTAGGGGGGACAGATGCTACCGGCTACACCTTC.

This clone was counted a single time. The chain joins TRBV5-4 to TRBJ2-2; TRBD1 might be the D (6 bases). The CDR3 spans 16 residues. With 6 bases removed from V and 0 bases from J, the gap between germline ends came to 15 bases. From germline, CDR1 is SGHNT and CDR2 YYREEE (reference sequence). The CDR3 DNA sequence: TGTGCCAGCACTCTCCACGGACAGCCGAACACCGGGGAGCTGTTTTTT. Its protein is CASTLHGQPNTGELFF.

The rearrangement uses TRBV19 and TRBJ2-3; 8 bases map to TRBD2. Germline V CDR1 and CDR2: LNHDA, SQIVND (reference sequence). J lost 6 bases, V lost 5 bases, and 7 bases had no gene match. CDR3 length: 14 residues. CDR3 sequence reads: CASSLGTSPDTQYF. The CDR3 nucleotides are TGTGCCAGTAGTCTCGGGACTAGTCCCGATACGCAGTATTTT.

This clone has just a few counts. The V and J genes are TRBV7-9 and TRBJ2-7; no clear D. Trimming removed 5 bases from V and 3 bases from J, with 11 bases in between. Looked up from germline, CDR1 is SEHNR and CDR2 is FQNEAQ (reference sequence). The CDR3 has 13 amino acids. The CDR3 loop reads CASSQYRNYEQYF. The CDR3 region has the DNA TGTGCCAGCAGCCAATACAGAAACTACGAGCAGTACTTC.